The entry below describes one T cell receptor beta chain. V shed 4 bases and J shed 4 bases, with 10 bases lying between them. CDR1 and CDR2 (germline): MGHDK, SYGVNS. The length of the CDR3 is 14 residues. The assay was immunoSEQ multiplex PCR, and TCRdb's table has in-frame clones only and misses some. This sample has roughly 700,000 clones; around 67% occur once, and the top ten carry over 1.5%. The sample comes from a study of shared clonotypes between healthy human individuals. The receptor was derived from a young woman in good health. Sequences were obtained from memory CD4+ T cells sorted from blood. The subset: CD45RA-negative fraction. V and J are TRBV25-1 and TRBJ2-2, with D perhaps matching TRBD2 (6 bases). CDR3 residues: CASSASARTGELFF. DNA of the CDR3: TGTGCCAGCAGTGCTAGCGCCCGCACCGGGGAGCTGTTTTTT.